The source of this T cell receptor beta chain is a study of blood T cell repertoires in COVID-19 (dated by TCRdb to about 2020). In terms of the full investigation: Samples covering the acute and convalescent phases of COVID-19 were provided by collaborators in the United States, Italy and Spain. The material from the prospective study consisted of cDNA or gDNA derived from T cells, B-cell-depleted T cells, or PBMCs. Deeply sampled blood TCRbeta repertoires from subjects exposed to, actively infected with, or recovered from COVID-19 were included in the dataset. The repertoires were released in a freely available public database intended as a resource for research on the immune response to SARS-CoV-2. The samples were drawn from two sources: the first 160 participants of the ongoing ImmuneRACE study, and some 1,300 subjects contributed by 6 global collaborators. Nearly every sample came with metadata listing a de-identified subject ID, COVID-19 status, age in years and sex. Where available, HLA class I and class II types were obtained from metadata supplied by the sample provider rather than from assay-based typing. Study-wide findings and limitations: The amount of clinical and demographic metadata varied by source and participant and was provided uncurated.

Participants in the prospective study were aged about 18 to 95 years, lived in over 20 United States geographic areas, and enrolled through a virtual design. In the prospective study, participants were assigned to cohorts based on the clinical history participants reported in a screening survey and a study questionnaire. In the prospective study, whole blood, serum and a nasopharyngeal or oropharyngeal swab were collected from each participant by mobile phlebotomists. Participants in the prospective study had the option to provide additional blood draws and questionnaires over an approximately 2-month period. Blood samples from the prospective study were shipped frozen or at room temperature prior to DNA extraction. Including the terminal cysteine and phenylalanine, the CDR3 comprises 14 residues. Only the CDR3 DNA stays, 42 bases, in frame from base 1. V and J are trimmed by 5 bases and 5 bases, and the gene matches miss 2 bases of the junction. The germline V gene (reference sequence) gives CDR1 as MNHNY and CDR2 as SVGAGI.

TCRbeta CDR3 regions were amplified from genomic DNA by means of the immunoSEQ Assay, a bias-controlled multiplex PCR. The authors processed their data as follows. The number of nucleated cells in each sample was estimated from the amplification of reference gene primers within the assay. Sequence reads were collapsed and filtered to measure the absolute abundance of every unique TCRbeta CDR3 rearrangement. For each sample, productive Simpson clonality was calculated as the square root of Simpson's diversity index across productive rearrangements. TCRdb mirrors the immuneACCESS table, restricted to in-frame sequences. Some clones are absent from its copies; in checked studies, under half trace to an unresolved V gene, and the reason for the others is unknown. That table is the source of V, J and clone size, and D and trimming were worked out from the DNA. The sample data list approximately 200,000 clones, and around 82% of these were observed just once. The ten largest make up over 7% of the sample.

Comment on this clone: This receptor's antigen is unknown. No quality values exist for individual bases; no much larger clone is one base distant.

The chain was built from TRBV6-6 and TRBJ1-5; 11 bases in the junction line up with TRBD1. Specimen: PBMCs or T cells enriched from blood (not recorded which). The sequence was collected from a woman aged 40 to 50 with acute COVID-19. The nucleotide sequence is given as TGTGCCAGCAGTGGGACAGGGGGGGATCAGCCCCAGCATTTT. It encodes CASSGTGGDQPQHF.